This TCR beta chain originates from a study of blood T cell repertoires in COVID-19. Study-level background: The United States, Italy and Spain provided the acute and convalescent COVID-19 samples.

The CDR3 is 14 residues long. The germline gives CDR1 LNHNV, CDR2 YYDKDF (reference sequence). Losses at the gene ends were 1 base for V and 8 bases for J; bases not matched to a gene: 0. Under the authors' procedure: Amplified reference gene primers provided the basis for estimating nucleated cell counts. Clones were read by immunoSEQ multiplex PCR, and TCRdb kept only the in-frame ones, dropping some. That table supplies the V and J calls and clone size; D and trimming were determined from the DNA. This sample has a few hundred thousand clones, with 90% found just once. Those enrolled, adults aged roughly 18 to 95 years, came from about two dozen US areas. Two negative PCRs, clearance, or symptom resolution had been documented for recovered Cohort 3 donors.

Sequenced material: PBMCs or T cells enriched from blood (not recorded which). This chain connects TRBV15 to TRBJ1-4; 11 positions match TRBD1. This sequence was found in a man younger than 35 who had recovered from COVID-19. The chain's CDR3 is CATSRGTGGEKLFF. As DNA, the CDR3 is TGTGCCACCAGCAGAGGGACAGGGGGCGAAAAACTGTTTTTT.